This entry lists 28 T cell receptor beta chains sequenced from one sample in a study of radiotherapy plus CTLA-4 blockade in lung cancer. Repertoires were generated with immunoSEQ multiplex PCR, while TCRdb's copy carries only in-frame clones and drops some. The sample shows approximately 82,000 clones, over 80% of them seen only once. This specimen was peripheral blood, taken from a patient treated with radiotherapy plus ipilimumab. The receptors were gathered from a human donor with non-small cell lung cancer that progressed on radiotherapy plus ipilimumab.

The V call is TRBV18, the J call TRBJ1-3; weak D call: TRBD1 (6 bases). Germline V CDR1 and CDR2: KGHSH, LQKENI. This CDR3 is built from 16 residues. Trimming stripped 3 bases from V and 2 bases from J, with 14 bases between. The CDR3 nucleotides read TGTGCCAGCTCACCGACAGGTCAAACGGCTGGAAACACCATATATTTT. It encodes CASSPTGQTAGNTIYF. Complete variable domain (other parts from reference TRBV18 and TRBJ1-3): NAGVMQNPRHLVRRRGQEARLRCSPMKGHSHVYWYRQLPEEGLKFMVYLQKENIIDESGMPKERFSAEFPKEGPSILRIQQVVRGDSAAYFCASSPTGQTAGNTIYFGEGSWLTVV.

The chain carries TRBV9 and TRBJ2-7; D remains ambiguous. The CDR3 totals 15 residues. Trimming took off 0 bases at V and 2 bases at J, with 12 bases between the two ends. Germline CDR1 reads SGDLS; CDR2 reads YYNGEE. The CDR3 bases are TGTGCCAGCAGCGTAGCTTTCGACGGAGCCTACGAGCAGTACTTC. Amino acid sequence: CASSVAFDGAYEQYF.

The rearrangement links TRBV7-9 to TRBJ1-3; D unclear. Per germline, CDR1 SEHNR and CDR2 FQNEAQ (reference sequence). V lost 1 base and J 2 bases, leaving 9 bases between the germline ends. The CDR3 runs 15 residues. The CDR3 spells CASSLGLGTGNTIYF. CDR3 DNA: TGTGCCAGCAGCTTAGGTCTCGGCACTGGAAACACCATATATTTT.

The chain is built from TRBV6-5 and TRBJ1-2; 8 nucleotides line up with TRBD1. V dropped 2 bases and J dropped 7; count of bases not matched to a gene: 6. Germline CDR1 reads MNHEY; CDR2 reads SVGAGI. This CDR3 is 14 amino acids long. CDR3 bases: TGTGCCAGCAGTTACCGGACAGGGACGACTGGCTACACCTTC. It translates to CASSYRTGTTGYTF.

V is TRBV7-2 and J is TRBJ2-3; 10 bases match TRBD2. The CDR3 contains 16 residues. The trim removed 5 bases at V and 2 bases at J, leaving 7 bases unmatched. Germline lookup yields CDR1 SGHTA and CDR2 FQGNSA. The DNA of the CDR3 is TGTGCCAGCAGCCCCGATAGCGGGGGGCCCACAGATACGCAGTATTTT. This translates into CASSPDSGGPTDTQYF.

This rearrangement joins TRBV4-1 to TRBJ1-2, with 12 bases matching TRBD1. V lost 1 base, J lost 6 bases, and 6 bases stayed unmatched. The germline gives CDR1 MGHRA, CDR2 YSYEKL. This CDR3 region has 16 residues. In nucleotides, the CDR3 is TGCGCCAGCAGCCAAGGTGTCGGGACAGGGGGCGATGGCTACACCTTC. It is translated as CASSQGVGTGGDGYTF.

CDR3 loop: CASSPFGTGQETQYF. The CDR3 nucleotides are TGCGCCAGCAGCCCGTTTGGGACAGGGCAAGAGACCCAGTACTTC. V gene TRBV4-1 combines with J gene TRBJ2-5, with 9 bases fitting TRBD1. Germline V lookup: CDR1 MGHRA, CDR2 YSYEKL. CDR3 length: 15 residues. With V trimmed by 4 bases and J by 2 bases, 5 bases remained unmatched.

The rearrangement uses TRBV5-1 and TRBJ2-5; 15 bases line up with TRBD2. V lost 1 base to trimming and J lost 4 bases; unmatched junction nucleotides: 2. Germline values: CDR1 SGHRS, CDR2 YFSETQ. CDR3 length: 16 amino acids. CDR3 bases: TGCGCCAGCAGCTTGAGGACTAGCGGGAGGGCAGAGACCCAGTACTTC. Its translation is CASSLRTSGRAETQYF.

This chain joins TRBV5-1 and TRBJ2-7, with D perhaps TRBD1 (6 bases). This CDR3 has 14 amino acids. Trimming pared 0 bases from V and 4 bases from J, leaving 11 bases between. Germline CDR1 SGHRS, CDR2 YFSETQ. The CDR3 protein is CASSLEKQGYEQYF. CDR3 DNA: TGCGCCAGCAGCTTGGAAAAGCAGGGGTACGAGCAGTACTTC. The full variable domain, completed using reference TRBV5-1 and TRBJ2-7, is KAGVTQTPRYLIKTRGQQVTLSCSPISGHRSVSWYQQTPGQGLQFLFEYFSETQRNKGNFPGRFSGRQFSNSRSEMNVSTLELGDSALYLCASSLEKQGYEQYFGPGTRLTVT.

The J gene is TRBJ1-1, the V gene TRBV2; no definite D call. This CDR3 region has 10 residues. Germline CDR1 reads SNHLY; CDR2 reads FYNNEI. The V end lost 7 bases, the J end lost 11 bases, and 11 bases lay between the germline ends. This CDR3 reads CASTAGPAFF. In nucleotides, the CDR3 is TGTGCCAGCACGGCAGGCCCGGCTTTCTTT.

The chain recombines TRBV30 with TRBJ2-7; 10 bases line up with TRBD1. V was pared by 2 bases and J by 2 bases, with 3 bases of the junction left unmatched. This CDR3 has 14 amino acids. Germline CDR1 reads GTSNPN; CDR2 reads SVGIG (reference sequence). CDR3 region: CAWSPGQGPYEQYF. The CDR3 coding sequence is TGTGCCTGGAGTCCGGGACAGGGGCCCTACGAGCAGTACTTC.

The V call is TRBV19, the J call TRBJ1-2; the match to TRBD1 covers 9 bases. Looked up from germline, CDR1 is LNHDA and CDR2 is SQIVND (reference sequence). The CDR3 loop spans 13 amino acids. The trim removed 10 bases at V and 4 bases at J, leaving 7 bases unmatched. The CDR3 here is CATSRDRAYGYTF. The CDR3 nucleotides read TGTGCCACCTCTAGGGACAGGGCCTATGGCTACACCTTC.

The rearrangement links TRBV9 to TRBJ2-1, with TRBD2 matching over 10 bases. The ends lost 4 bases at V and 15 bases at J; junction bases unmatched: 16. This CDR3 region has 15 residues. In germline, CDR1 is SGDLS, CDR2 YYNGEE. The CDR3 spells CASSRASGGQSDRFF. In DNA form, the CDR3 reads TGTGCCAGCAGCCGGGCTAGCGGGGGCCAATCCGATCGGTTCTTC.

The V gene is TRBV28, the J gene TRBJ1-2, with a weak D call TRBD1 (5 bases). V gave up 3 bases and J gave up 6 bases, with 11 bases separating them. Germline CDR1 is MDHEN and CDR2 is SYDVKM. This CDR3 has 13 amino acids. CDR3 residues: CASSFRRADGYTF. CDR3 sequence (DNA): TGTGCCAGCAGTTTCCGCAGGGCCGATGGCTACACCTTC.

The chain employs TRBV30 and TRBJ2-1; D is ambiguous. Germline loops: CDR1 GTSNPN, CDR2 SVGIG (reference sequence). The CDR3 has 12 residues. V lost 4 bases and J 2 bases, leaving 6 bases between the germline ends. The DNA for the CDR3 is TGTGCCTGGACAGAGACCTACAATGAGCAGTTCTTC. Translated, it gives CAWTETYNEQFF.

The chain uses TRBV7-2 and TRBJ1-1; 8 nucleotides align to TRBD1. The junction had 15 bases not matched to a gene; V was cut back by 5 bases and J by 7 bases. The germline V gene has CDR1 SGHTA and CDR2 FQGNSA. The CDR3 sequence is 16 residues long. CDR3 protein: CASSPAPLGTGYEAFF. CDR3 coding DNA: TGTGCCAGCAGCCCGGCCCCCCTAGGGACAGGCTATGAAGCTTTCTTT.

The chain is built from TRBV28 and TRBJ1-4; D not resolved. With 2 bases removed from V and 5 bases from J, the gap between germline ends came to 3 bases. The V gene's germline CDR1 is MDHEN and CDR2 SYDVKM. CDR3 size: 12 residues. DNA of the CDR3: TGTGCCAGCAGTTTAGGCAATGAAAAACTGTTTTTT. Its protein is CASSLGNEKLFF.

The count of this clone is one. The CDR3 DNA sequence: TGCGCCAGCAGCCAAGGAGTGGGGCGTGAAGCTTTCTTT. Translated: CASSQGVGREAFF. The rearrangement joins TRBV4-3 to TRBJ1-1; tentative D call: TRBD1 (5 bases). Trimming pared 1 base from V and 7 bases from J, leaving 10 bases between. CDR1 LGHNA and CDR2 YSLEER come from the germline V gene. The CDR3 covers 13 residues.

This chain connects TRBV25-1 to TRBJ2-1, with D possibly TRBD2 on 6 matching bases. From germline, CDR1 is MGHDK and CDR2 SYGVNS. The length of the CDR3 is 13 residues. V lost 9 bases, J lost 5 bases, and 14 bases lay in between. The CDR3 DNA sequence: TGTGCCAGGGAGGGGCAGCCTAACAATGAGCAGTTCTTC. Protein product: CAREGQPNNEQFF.

This chain uses TRBV4-1 with TRBJ1-2, with D possibly being TRBD1 (6 bases). Trimming took 1 base from V and 6 from J, leaving 15 bases between them. From germline, CDR1 is MGHRA and CDR2 YSYEKL. This CDR3 comprises 15 residues. In DNA, the CDR3 is TGCGCCAGCAGCCAAGGGGGGGGGCTAGGCGATGGCTACACCTTC. Translating it yields CASSQGGGLGDGYTF.

J is TRBJ2-7 and V is TRBV2; the D is unclear. Per the germline V gene, CDR1 is SNHLY and CDR2 is FYNNEI. The CDR3 sequence is 17 residues long. V gave up 3 bases and J gave up 2 bases, with 20 bases separating them. The CDR3 nucleotides read TGTGCCAGCAGTGAGCCGGGTTATAGGGCAGTGACCTACGAGCAGTACTTC. Residues: CASSEPGYRAVTYEQYF.

The chain uses TRBV19 and TRBJ1-1; tentative D call: TRBD1 (6 bases). The germline V gene has CDR1 LNHDA and CDR2 SQIVND (reference sequence). This CDR3 spans 15 amino acids. Trimming shortened V by 3 bases and J by 5 bases, and 16 bases separated the two germline ends. CDR3 protein: CASSMAWGAGTEAFF. The DNA for the CDR3 is TGTGCCAGTAGTATGGCGTGGGGGGCGGGAACTGAAGCTTTCTTT.

This chain joins TRBV10-3 and TRBJ1-1; perhaps TRBD1 as D (6 bases). Trimming took off 7 bases at V and 1 base at J, with 10 bases between the two ends. Germline CDR1 reads ENHRY; CDR2 reads SYGVKD. CDR3 length: 13 residues. The CDR3 is CAITTGWNTEAFF. DNA of the CDR3: TGTGCCATCACAACAGGGTGGAACACTGAAGCTTTCTTT.

The table lists this clone with a count of one. The CDR3 here is CASSPAWTGGNTGELFF. CDR3 nucleotides: TGCGCCAGCAGCCCAGCCTGGACAGGGGGGAACACCGGGGAGCTGTTTTTT. The chain is built from TRBV5-1 and TRBJ2-2; the match to TRBD1 covers 10 bases. Losses at the gene ends were 4 bases for V and 1 base for J; bases not matched to a gene: 7. Germline-derived CDR1 and CDR2 are SGHRS and YFSETQ. The CDR3 totals 17 residues.

The chain has TRBV4-3 and TRBJ2-2; TRBD1 is a possible D gene (6 bases). This CDR3 comprises 15 residues. Germline V gives CDR1 LGHNA, CDR2 YSLEER. Trimming took off 1 base at V and 6 bases at J, with 12 bases between the two ends. Here the CDR3 DNA reads TGCGCCAGCAGCCAAGGGGGTTCAGGGGCCGGGGAGCTGTTTTTT. Its translation: CASSQGGSGAGELFF.

The chain combines TRBV4-3 with TRBJ2-1, with no clear D. Germline V gene lookup returns CDR1 LGHNA and CDR2 YSLEER. This CDR3 has 13 amino acids. Between the trimmed V and J ends, which lost 4 bases and 3 bases, there was a span of 7 bases. The CDR3 DNA is TGCGCCAGCAGCCGAAGAAACTACAATGAGCAGTTCTTC. As protein: CASSRRNYNEQFF.

The chain carries TRBV11-2 and TRBJ1-1; possibly TRBD1 for D (5 bases). V was cut by 1 base and J by 1 base, with 10 bases left in between. The CDR3 consists of 15 residues. Germline assignment: CDR1 SGHAT and CDR2 FQNNGV. The CDR3 coding sequence is TGTGCCAGCAGCTTAGTACGGGGACCGAACACTGAAGCTTTCTTT. Translation: CASSLVRGPNTEAFF.

The CDR3 protein is CASSVGFGTGVTEAFF. CDR3 DNA sequence: TGTGCCAGCAGCGTCGGATTTGGGACAGGGGTAACTGAAGCTTTCTTT. The J gene is TRBJ1-1, the V gene TRBV9, with 10 bases that match TRBD1. J gave up 5 bases and V 2 bases, and 9 bases lay outside the gene matches. Germline V gene data show CDR1 as SGDLS and CDR2 as YYNGEE. This CDR3 comprises 16 residues.